This TCR beta chain is from a study of OX40 agonist ivuxolimab in advanced cancers. Libraries were prepared by immunoSEQ multiplex PCR; TCRdb keeps only in-frame clonotypes and omits some of them. The sample contains 60,000 to 85,000 clones, 80% to 90% of which appear only once. The specimen comprised CD4+ or CD8+ T cells sorted from blood, sampled in a trial of the OX40 agonist ivuxolimab. The source of this sequence is an adult with an advanced solid tumor such as melanoma, head and neck, liver or kidney cancer.

The CDR3, as DNA: TGTGCCAGCACCACCGACAGGTCTAACTATGGCTACACCTTC. Its translation is CASTTDRSNYGYTF. This chain joins TRBV28 and TRBJ1-2, with D possibly being TRBD1 (6 bases). V gave up 7 bases and J gave up 0 bases, with 12 bases separating them. The CDR3 is made up of 14 amino acids. CDR1 MDHEN and CDR2 SYDVKM come from the germline V gene.